This T cell receptor beta chain was identified during a study of control samples from healthy donors and cancer patients. The CDR3 spans 15 residues. Trimming at V came to 3 bases and at J to 6 bases, leaving 8 bases not matched to a gene. Germline V lookup: CDR1 KGHSH, CDR2 LQKENI. Using immunoSEQ multiplex PCR, the repertoire was profiled, and TCRdb retains in-frame clones only, with some absent. The table records tens of thousands of clones, less than 95% of them present only once. The receptor was derived from a woman aged 40 to 55 with head and neck cancer. The chain has TRBV18 and TRBJ2-1, with TRBD2 identical over 7 bases. The sequenced sample consisted of PBMCs. The CDR3 DNA reads as TGTGCCAGCTCACCCGGGACTACTCCGCGCAATGAGCAGTTCTTC. Translating gives CASSPGTTPRNEQFF. Full variable domain (missing parts from reference TRBV18 and TRBJ2-1): NAGVMQNPRHLVRRRGQEARLRCSPMKGHSHVYWYRQLPEEGLKFMVYLQKENIIDESGMPKERFSAEFPKEGPSILRIQQVVRGDSAAYFCASSPGTTPRNEQFFGPGTRLTVL.